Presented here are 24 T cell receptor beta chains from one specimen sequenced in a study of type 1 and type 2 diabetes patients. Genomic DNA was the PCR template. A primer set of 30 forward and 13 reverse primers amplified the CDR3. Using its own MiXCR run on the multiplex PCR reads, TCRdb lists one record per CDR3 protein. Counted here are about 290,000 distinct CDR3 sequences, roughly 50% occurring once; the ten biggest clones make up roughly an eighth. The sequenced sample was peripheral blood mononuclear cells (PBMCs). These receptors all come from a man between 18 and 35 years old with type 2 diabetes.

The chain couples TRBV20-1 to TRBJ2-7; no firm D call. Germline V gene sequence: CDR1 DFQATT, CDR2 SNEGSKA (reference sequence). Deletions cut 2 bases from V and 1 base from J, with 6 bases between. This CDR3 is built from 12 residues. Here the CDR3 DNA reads TGCAGTGCTAGAAGCAGGTCCTACGAGCAGTACTTC. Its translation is CSARSRSYEQYF.

CDR3: CASKLLPDAGEQYF. Written as DNA, the CDR3 is TGTGCCAGCAAACTACTCCCGGACGCGGGGGAGCAGTACTTC. The chain is built from TRBV27 and TRBJ2-7, with D possibly matching TRBD2 (6 bases). The CDR3 loop spans 14 amino acids. Between the trimmed V and J ends, which lost 7 bases and 7 bases, there was a span of 20 bases. The germline CDR1 and CDR2 sequences are MNHEY and SMNVEV (reference sequence).

CDR3 DNA: TGTGCCAGCAGGGTGGGCATGAACACTGAAGCTTTCTTT. Amino acid sequence: CASRVGMNTEAFF. The chain couples TRBV6-6 to TRBJ1-1, with unresolved D. The germline CDR1 and CDR2 sequences are MNHNY and SVGAGI (reference sequence). Between the trimmed V and J ends, which lost 6 bases and 0 bases, there was a span of 8 bases. This CDR3 is 13 amino acids long.

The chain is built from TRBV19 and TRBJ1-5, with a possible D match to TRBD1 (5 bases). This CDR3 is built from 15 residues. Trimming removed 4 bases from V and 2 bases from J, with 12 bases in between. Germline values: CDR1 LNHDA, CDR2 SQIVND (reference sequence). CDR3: CASSKDGGGNQPQHF. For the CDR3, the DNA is TGTGCCAGTAGTAAGGACGGGGGAGGCAATCAGCCCCAGCATTTT.

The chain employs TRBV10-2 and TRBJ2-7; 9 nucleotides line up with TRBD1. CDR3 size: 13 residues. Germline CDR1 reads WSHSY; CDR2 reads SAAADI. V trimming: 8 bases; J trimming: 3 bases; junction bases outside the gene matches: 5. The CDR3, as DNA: TGCGCCAGCTTCCCGGGACAGGGCTACGAGCAGTACTTC. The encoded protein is CASFPGQGYEQYF.

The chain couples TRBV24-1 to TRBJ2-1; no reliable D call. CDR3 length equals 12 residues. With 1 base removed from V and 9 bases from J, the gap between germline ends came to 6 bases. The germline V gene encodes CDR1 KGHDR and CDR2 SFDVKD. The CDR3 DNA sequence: TGTGCCACCAGTGATTTTGGCGGTGAGCAGTTCTTC. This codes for CATSDFGGEQFF.

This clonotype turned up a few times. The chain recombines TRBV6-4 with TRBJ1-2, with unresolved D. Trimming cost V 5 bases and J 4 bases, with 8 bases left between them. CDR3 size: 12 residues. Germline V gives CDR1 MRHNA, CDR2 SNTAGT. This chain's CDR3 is CASSLTVYGYTF. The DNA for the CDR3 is TGTGCCAGCAGTTTAACCGTCTATGGCTACACCTTC.

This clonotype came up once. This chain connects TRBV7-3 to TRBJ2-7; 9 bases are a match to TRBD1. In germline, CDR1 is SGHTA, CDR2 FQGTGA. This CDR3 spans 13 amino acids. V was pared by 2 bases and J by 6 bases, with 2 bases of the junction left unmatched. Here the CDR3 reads CASSLGTGFEQYF. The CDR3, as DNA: TGTGCCAGCAGCTTAGGGACAGGGTTCGAGCAGTACTTC. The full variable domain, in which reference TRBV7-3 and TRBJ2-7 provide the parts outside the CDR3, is GAGVSQTPSNKVTEKGKYVELRCDPISGHTALYWYRQSLGQGPEFLIYFQGTGAADDSGLPNDRFFAVRPEGSVSTLKIQRTERGDSAVYLCASSLGTGFEQYFGPGTRLTVT.

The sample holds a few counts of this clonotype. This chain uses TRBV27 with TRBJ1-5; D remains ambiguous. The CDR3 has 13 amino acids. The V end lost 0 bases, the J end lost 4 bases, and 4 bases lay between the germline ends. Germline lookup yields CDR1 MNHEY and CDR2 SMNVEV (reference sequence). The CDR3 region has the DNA TGTGCCAGCAGTTTATCGGGGAATCAGCCCCAGCATTTT. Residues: CASSLSGNQPQHF.

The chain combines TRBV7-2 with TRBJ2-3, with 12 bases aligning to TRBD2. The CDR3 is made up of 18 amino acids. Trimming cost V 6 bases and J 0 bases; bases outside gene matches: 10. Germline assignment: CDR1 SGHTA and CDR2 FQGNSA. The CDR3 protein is CASSTSGGYFYSTDTQYF. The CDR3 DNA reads TGTGCCAGCAGTACTAGCGGGGGGTACTTTTATAGCACAGATACGCAGTATTTT. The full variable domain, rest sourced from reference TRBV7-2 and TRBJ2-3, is GAGVSQSPSNKVTEKGKDVELRCDPISGHTALYWYRQSLGQGLEFLIYFQGNSAPDKSGLPSDRFSAERTGGSVSTLTIQRTQQEDSAVYLCASSTSGGYFYSTDTQYFGPGTRLTVL.

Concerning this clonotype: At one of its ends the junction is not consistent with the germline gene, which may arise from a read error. CDR3 in amino acids: CVSSSGLAGGLYEQYF. DNA of the CDR3: TGTGTCAGCAGCTCGGGACTAGCGGGGGGGCTTTACGAGCAGTACTTC. The rearrangement links TRBV12-3 or TRBV12-4 to TRBJ2-7, with TRBD2 matching 16 bases. CDR3 size: 16 residues.

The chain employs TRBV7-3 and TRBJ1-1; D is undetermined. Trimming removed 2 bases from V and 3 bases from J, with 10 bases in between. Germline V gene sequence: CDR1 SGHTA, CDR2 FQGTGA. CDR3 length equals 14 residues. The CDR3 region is CASSLGYSYTEAFF. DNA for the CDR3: TGTGCCAGCAGCTTAGGGTACAGCTACACTGAAGCTTTCTTT.

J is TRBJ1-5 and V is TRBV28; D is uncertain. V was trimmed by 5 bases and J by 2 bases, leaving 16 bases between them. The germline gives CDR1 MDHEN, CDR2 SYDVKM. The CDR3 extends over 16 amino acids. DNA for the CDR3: TGTGCCAGCAGTCCCCCCAGAGGCGGTCGCAATCAGCCCCAGCATTTT. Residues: CASSPPRGGRNQPQHF.

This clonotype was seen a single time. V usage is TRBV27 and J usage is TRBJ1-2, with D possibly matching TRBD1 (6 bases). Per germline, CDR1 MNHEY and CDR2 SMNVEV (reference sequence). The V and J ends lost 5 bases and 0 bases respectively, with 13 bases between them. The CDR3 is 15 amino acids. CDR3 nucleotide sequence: TGTGCCAGCAGTCTAGGGACACCGTCTAACTATGGCTACACCTTC. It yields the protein CASSLGTPSNYGYTF.

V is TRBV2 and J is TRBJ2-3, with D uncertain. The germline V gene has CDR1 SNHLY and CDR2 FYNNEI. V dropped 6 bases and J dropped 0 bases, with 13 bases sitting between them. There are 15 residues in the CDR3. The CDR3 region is CASSLPRQSTDTQYF. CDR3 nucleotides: TGTGCCAGCAGCCTCCCCAGGCAGAGCACAGATACGCAGTATTTT. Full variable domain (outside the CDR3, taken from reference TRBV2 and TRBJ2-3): EPEVTQTPSHQVTQMGQEVILRCVPISNHLYFYWYRQILGQKVEFLVSFYNNEISEKSEIFDDQFSVERPDGSNFTLKIRSTKLEDSAMYFCASSLPRQSTDTQYFGPGTRLTVL.

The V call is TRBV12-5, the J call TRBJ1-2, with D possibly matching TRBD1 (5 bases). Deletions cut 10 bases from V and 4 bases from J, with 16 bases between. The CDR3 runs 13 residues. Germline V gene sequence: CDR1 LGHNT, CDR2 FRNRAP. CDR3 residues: CATSRDHLYGYTF. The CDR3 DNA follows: TGTGCTACTTCCCGGGACCACCTCTATGGCTACACCTTC.

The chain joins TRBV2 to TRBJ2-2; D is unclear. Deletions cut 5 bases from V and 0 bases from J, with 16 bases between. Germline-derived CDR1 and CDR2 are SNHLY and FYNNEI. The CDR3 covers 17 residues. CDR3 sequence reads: CASSFRQLLANTGELFF. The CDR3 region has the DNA TGTGCCAGCAGTTTCCGGCAGCTTCTCGCGAACACCGGGGAGCTGTTTTTT.

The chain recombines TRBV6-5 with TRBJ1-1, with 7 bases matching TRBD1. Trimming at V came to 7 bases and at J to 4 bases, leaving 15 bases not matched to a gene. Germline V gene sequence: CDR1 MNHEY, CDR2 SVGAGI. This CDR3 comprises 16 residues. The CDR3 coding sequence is TGTGCCAGCACATCTTTTCAGGGGGGTGGTTTCACTGAAGCTTTCTTT. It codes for CASTSFQGGGFTEAFF.

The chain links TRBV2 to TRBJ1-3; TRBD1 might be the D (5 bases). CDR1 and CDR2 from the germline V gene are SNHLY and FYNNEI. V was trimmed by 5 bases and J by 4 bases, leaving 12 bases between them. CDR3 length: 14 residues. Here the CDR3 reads CASSFRGTGNTIYF. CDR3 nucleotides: TGTGCCAGCAGTTTTAGGGGCACGGGAAACACCATATATTTT.

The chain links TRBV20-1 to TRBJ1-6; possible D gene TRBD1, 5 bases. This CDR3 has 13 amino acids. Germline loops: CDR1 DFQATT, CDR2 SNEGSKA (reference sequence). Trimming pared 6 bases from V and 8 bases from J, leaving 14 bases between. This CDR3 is CSAGITGDSPLHF. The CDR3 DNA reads TGCAGTGCGGGAATTACAGGAGATTCACCCCTCCACTTT.

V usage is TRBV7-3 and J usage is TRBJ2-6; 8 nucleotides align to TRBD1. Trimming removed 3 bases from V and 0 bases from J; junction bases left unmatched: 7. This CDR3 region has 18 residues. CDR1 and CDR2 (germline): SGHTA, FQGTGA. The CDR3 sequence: CASSFTTGDFSGANVLTF. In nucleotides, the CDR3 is TGTGCCAGCAGCTTTACGACAGGGGATTTCTCTGGGGCCAACGTCCTGACTTTC.

The CDR3, as DNA: TGTGCCAGCAACGAGAACAGGGCGGCCGGGGAGCTGTTTTTT. It is translated as CASNENRAAGELFF. The rearrangement uses TRBV2 and TRBJ2-2, with a tentative D call TRBD1 (6 bases). CDR1 and CDR2 (germline): SNHLY, FYNNEI. The CDR3 is 14 residues long. Trimming removed 7 bases from V and 6 bases from J, with 15 bases in between.

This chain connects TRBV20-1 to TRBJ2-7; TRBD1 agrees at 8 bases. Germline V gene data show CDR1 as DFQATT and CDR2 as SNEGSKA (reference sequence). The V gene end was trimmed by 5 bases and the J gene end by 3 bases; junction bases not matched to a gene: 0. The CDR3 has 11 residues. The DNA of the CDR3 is TGCAGTGCTGACAGGGGCTACGAGCAGTACTTC. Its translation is CSADRGYEQYF.

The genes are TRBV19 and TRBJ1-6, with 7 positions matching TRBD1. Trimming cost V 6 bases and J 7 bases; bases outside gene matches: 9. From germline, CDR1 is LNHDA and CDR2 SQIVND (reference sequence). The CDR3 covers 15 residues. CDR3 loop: CASRGAQGTNSPLHF. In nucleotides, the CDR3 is TGTGCCAGTAGGGGGGCACAGGGGACCAATTCACCCCTCCACTTT.